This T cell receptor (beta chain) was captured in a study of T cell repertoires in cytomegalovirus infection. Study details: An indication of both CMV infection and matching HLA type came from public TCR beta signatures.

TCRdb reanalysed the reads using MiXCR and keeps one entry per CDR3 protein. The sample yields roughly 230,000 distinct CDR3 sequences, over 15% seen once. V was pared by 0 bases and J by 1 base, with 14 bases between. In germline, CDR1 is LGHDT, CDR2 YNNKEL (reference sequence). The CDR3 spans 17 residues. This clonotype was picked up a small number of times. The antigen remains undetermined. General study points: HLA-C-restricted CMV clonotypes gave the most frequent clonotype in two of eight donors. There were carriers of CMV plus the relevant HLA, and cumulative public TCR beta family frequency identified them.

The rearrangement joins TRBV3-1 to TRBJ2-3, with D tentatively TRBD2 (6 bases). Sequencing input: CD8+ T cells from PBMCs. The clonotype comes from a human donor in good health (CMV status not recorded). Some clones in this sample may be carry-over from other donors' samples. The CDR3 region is CASSQDPIGGGTDTQYF. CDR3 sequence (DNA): TGTGCCAGCAGCCAAGATCCGATCGGGGGAGGCACAGATACGCAGTATTTT.